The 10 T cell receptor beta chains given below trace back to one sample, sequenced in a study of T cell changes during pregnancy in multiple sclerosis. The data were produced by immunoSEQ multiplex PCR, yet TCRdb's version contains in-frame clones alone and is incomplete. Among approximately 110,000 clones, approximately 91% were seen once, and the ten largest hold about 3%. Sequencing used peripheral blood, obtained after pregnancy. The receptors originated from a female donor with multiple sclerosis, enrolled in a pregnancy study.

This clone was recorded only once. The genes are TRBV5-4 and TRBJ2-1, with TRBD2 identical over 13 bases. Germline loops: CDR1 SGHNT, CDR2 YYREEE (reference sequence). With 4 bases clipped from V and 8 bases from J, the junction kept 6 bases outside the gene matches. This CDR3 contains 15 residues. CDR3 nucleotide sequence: TGTGCCAGCAGCATAACTAGCGGGGGGGCCTATGAGCAGTTCTTC. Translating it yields CASSITSGGAYEQFF. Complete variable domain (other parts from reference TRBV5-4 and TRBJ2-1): ETGVTQSPTHLIKTRGQQVTLRCSSQSGHNTVSWYQQALGQGPQFIFQYYREEENGRGNFPPRFSGLQFPNYSSELNVNALELDDSALYLCASSITSGGAYEQFFGPGTRLTVL.

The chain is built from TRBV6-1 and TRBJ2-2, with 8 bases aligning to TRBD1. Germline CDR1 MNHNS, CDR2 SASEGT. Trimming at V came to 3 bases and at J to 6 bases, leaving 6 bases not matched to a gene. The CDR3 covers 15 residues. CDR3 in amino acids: CASSEFRGQAGELFF. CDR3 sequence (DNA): TGTGCCAGCAGTGAGTTCCGGGGACAGGCCGGGGAGCTGTTTTTT.

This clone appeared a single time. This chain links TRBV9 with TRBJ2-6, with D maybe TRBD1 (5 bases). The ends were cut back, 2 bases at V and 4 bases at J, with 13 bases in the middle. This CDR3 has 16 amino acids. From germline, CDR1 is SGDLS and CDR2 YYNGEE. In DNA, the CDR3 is TGTGCCAGCAGCGTGGATACAGGTCCGGGGGCCAACGTCCTGACTTTC. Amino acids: CASSVDTGPGANVLTF.

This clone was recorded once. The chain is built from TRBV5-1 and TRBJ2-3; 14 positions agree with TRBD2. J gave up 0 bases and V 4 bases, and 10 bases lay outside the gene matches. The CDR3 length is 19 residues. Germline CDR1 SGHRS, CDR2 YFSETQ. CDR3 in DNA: TGCGCCAGCAGCCAACGCGGGACTAGCGGGGGAACTAGCACAGATACGCAGTATTTT. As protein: CASSQRGTSGGTSTDTQYF.

In nucleotides, the CDR3 is TGTGCCAGCAGCTTTTACCAGGGTGGCAATCAGCCCCAGCATTTT. It specifies CASSFYQGGNQPQHF. This chain links TRBV7-9 with TRBJ1-5; the D gene is possibly TRBD1 (5 bases). V lost 3 bases to trimming and J lost 2 bases, with 11 bases between them. The CDR3 is made up of 15 amino acids. Germline loops: CDR1 SEHNR, CDR2 FQNEAQ (reference sequence).

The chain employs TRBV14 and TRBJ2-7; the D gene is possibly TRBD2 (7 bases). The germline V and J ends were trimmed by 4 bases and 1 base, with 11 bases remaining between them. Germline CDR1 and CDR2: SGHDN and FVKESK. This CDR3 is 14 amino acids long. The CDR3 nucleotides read TGTGCCAGCAGCCTAGGGGGGGCTTCCTACGAGCAGTACTTC. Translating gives CASSLGGASYEQYF.

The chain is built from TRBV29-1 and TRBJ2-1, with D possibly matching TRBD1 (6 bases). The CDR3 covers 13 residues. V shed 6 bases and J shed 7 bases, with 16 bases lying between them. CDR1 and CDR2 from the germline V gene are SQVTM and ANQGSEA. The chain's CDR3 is CSVQYREWNEQFF. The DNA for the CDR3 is TGCAGCGTCCAATACAGGGAATGGAATGAGCAGTTCTTC.

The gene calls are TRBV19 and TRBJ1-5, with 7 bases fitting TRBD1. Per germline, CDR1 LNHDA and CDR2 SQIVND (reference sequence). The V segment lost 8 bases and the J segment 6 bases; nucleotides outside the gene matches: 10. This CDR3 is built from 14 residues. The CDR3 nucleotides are TGTGCCAGTTCTCGACAGGGCGGCGGTCAGCCCCAGCATTTT. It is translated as CASSRQGGGQPQHF.

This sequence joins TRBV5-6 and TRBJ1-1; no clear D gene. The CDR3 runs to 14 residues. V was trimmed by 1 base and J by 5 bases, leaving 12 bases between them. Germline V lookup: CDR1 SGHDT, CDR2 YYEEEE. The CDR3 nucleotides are TGTGCCAGCAGCTTGCCACAGTCGGTAACTGAAGCTTTCTTT. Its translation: CASSLPQSVTEAFF.

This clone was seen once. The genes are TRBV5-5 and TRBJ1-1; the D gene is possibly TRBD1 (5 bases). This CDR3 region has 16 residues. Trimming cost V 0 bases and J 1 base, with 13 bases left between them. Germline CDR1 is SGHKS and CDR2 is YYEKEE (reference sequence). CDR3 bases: TGTGCCAGCAGCTTGGGGCGCGGCCAGGGGAACACTGAAGCTTTCTTT. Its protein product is CASSLGRGQGNTEAFF.